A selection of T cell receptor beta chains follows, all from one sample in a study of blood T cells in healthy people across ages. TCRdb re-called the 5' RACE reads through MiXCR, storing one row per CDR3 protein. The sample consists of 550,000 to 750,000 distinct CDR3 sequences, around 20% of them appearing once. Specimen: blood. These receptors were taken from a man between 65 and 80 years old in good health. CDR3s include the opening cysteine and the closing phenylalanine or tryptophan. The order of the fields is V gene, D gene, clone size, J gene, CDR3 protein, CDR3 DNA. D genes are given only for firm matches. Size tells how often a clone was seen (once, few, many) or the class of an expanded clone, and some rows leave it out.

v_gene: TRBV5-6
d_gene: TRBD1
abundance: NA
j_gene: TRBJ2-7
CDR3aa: CASSREWDRSSYEQYF
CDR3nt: TGTGCCAGCAGCCGAGAATGGGACAGAAGCTCCTACGAGCAGTACTTC

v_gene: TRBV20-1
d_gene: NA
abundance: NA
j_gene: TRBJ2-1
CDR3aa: CSAKQGPLESYNEQFF
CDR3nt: TGCAGTGCTAAGCAGGGACCCCTTGAGTCCTACAATGAGCAGTTCTTC

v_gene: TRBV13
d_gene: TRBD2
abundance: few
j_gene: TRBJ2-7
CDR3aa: CASSFGLADSSYEQYF
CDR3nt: TGTGCCAGCAGCTTTGGACTAGCGGACAGCTCCTACGAGCAGTACTTC

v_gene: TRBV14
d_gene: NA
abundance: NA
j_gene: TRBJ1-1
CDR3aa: CASSQAYKNTEAFF
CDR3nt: TGTGCCAGCAGCCAAGCTTACAAGAACACTGAAGCTTTCTTT

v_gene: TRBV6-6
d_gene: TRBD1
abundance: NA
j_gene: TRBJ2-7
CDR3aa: CATRQGSYEQYF
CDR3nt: TGTGCCACTAGACAGGGTTCCTACGAGCAGTACTTC

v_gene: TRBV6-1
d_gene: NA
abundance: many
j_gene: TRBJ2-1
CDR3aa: CASRGLGEREQFF
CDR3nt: TGTGCCAGCAGGGGGTTGGGGGAGAGGGAGCAGTTCTTC

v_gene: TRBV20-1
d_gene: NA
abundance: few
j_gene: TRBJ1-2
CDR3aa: CSAKPERGYTF
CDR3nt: TGCAGTGCTAAACCGGAGCGGGGCTACACCTTC

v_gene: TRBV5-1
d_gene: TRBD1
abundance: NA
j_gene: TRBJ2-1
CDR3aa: CASSSNPGTGNEQFF
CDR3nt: TGCGCCAGCAGCTCAAACCCCGGGACAGGGAATGAGCAGTTCTTC

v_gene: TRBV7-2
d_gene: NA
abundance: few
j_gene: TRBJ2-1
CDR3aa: CASSLSSRDPPSYNEQFF
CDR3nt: TGTGCCAGCAGCTTAAGTTCCCGGGACCCCCCATCCTACAATGAGCAGTTCTTC

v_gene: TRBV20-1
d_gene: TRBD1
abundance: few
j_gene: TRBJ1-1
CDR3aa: CSARGVWRQGSTEAFF
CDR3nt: TGCAGTGCTAGGGGGGTCTGGAGACAGGGGAGCACTGAAGCTTTCTTT

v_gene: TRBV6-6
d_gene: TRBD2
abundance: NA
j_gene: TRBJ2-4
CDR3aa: CASRSLADKNIQYF
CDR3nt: TGTGCCAGCCGGTCCCTAGCGGACAAAAACATTCAGTACTTC

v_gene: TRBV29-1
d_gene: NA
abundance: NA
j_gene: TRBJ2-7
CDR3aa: CSVRQVGAYEQYF
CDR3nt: TGCAGCGTTCGACAAGTAGGGGCCTACGAGCAGTACTTC

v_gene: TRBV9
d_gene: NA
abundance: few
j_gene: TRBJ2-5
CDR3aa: CASSVAQGQKGKETQYF
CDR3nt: TGTGCCAGCAGCGTAGCTCAAGGACAAAAAGGGAAAGAGACCCAGTACTTC

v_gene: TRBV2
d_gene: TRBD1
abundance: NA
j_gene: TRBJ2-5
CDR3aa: CASSETGFQETQYF
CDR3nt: TGTGCCAGCAGTGAGACAGGGTTCCAAGAGACCCAGTACTTC

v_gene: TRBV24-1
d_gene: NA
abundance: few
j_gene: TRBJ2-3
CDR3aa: CATSDPLSDTQYF
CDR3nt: TGTGCCACCAGTGATCCCTTGAGTGATACGCAGTATTTT

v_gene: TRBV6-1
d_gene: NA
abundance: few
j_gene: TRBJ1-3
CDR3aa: CASSEGGGTTGNTIYF
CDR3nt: TGTGCCAGCAGTGAAGGGGGGGGGACTACTGGAAACACCATATATTTT

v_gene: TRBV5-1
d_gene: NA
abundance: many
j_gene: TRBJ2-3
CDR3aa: CASSLGRANTDTQYF
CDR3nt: TGTGCCAGCAGCCTCGGGCGGGCGAACACAGATACGCAGTATTTT

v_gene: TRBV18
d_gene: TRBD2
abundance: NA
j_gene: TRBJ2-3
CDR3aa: CASSPYIAGADTQYF
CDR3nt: TGTGCCAGCTCACCATATATAGCGGGAGCAGATACGCAGTATTTT

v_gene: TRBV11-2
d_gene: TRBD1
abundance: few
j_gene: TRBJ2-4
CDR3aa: CASKPGTGGPLAKNIQYF
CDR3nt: TGTGCCAGCAAACCCGGGACAGGGGGTCCATTGGCCAAAAACATTCAGTACTTC

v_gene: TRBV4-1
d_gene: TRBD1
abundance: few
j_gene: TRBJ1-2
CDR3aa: CASSQQQGADYGYTF
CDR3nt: TGCGCCAGCAGCCAACAACAGGGGGCCGACTATGGCTACACCTTC

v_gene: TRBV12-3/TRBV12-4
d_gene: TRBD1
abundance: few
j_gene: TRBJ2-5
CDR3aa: CASRTGNLETQYF
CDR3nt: TGTGCCAGCAGGACAGGGAACTTGGAGACCCAGTACTTC

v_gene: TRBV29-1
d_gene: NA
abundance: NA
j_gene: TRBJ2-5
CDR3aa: CSVTLSFETQYF
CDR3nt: TGCAGCGTCACCCTTTCATTCGAGACCCAGTACTTC

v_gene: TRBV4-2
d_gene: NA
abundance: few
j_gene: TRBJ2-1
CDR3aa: CASSVGREQYNEQFF
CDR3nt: TGTGCCAGCAGCGTGGGCCGGGAGCAGTACAATGAGCAGTTCTTC

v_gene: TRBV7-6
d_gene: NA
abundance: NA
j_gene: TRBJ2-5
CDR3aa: CASSLGNYQETQYF
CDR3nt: TGTGCCAGCAGCCTCGGGAATTACCAAGAGACCCAGTACTTC

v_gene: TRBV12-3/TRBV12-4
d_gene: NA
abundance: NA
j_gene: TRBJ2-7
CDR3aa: CASSLIPGEGEQYF
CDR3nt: TGTGCCAGCAGTTTGATCCCAGGGGAGGGCGAGCAGTACTTC

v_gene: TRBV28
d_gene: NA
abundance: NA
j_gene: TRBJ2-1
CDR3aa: CASRRGGYNEQFF
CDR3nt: TGTGCCAGCAGACGTGGGGGGTACAATGAGCAGTTCTTC

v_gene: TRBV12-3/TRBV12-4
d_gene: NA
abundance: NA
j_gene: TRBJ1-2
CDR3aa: CASGQFYGYTF
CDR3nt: TGTGCCAGTGGACAGTTCTATGGCTACACCTTC

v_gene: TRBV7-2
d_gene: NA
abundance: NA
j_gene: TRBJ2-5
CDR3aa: CASSSRRAEETQYF
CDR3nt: TGTGCCAGCAGCTCCCGGAGGGCAGAAGAGACCCAGTACTTC

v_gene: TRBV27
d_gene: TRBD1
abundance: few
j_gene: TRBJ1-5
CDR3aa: CASSPSPGQGVGNQPQHF
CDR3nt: TGTGCCAGCAGTCCAAGCCCCGGACAGGGGGTCGGCAATCAGCCCCAGCATTTT

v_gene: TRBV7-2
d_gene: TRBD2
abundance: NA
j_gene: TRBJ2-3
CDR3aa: CASSSLPDRHLAGKSDTQYF
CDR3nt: TGTGCCAGCAGCTCTTTGCCTGACCGTCATTTAGCGGGAAAGTCAGATACGCAGTATTTT

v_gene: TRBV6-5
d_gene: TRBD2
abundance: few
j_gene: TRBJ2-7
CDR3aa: CASSSLALPYEQYF
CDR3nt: TGTGCCAGCAGTTCACTAGCGTTGCCCTACGAGCAGTACTTC

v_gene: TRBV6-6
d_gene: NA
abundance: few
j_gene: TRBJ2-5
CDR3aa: CASSPGMETQCF
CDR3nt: TGTGCCAGCAGCCCCGGGATGGAGACCCAGTGCTTC

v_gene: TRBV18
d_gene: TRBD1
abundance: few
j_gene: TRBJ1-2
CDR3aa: CASSPRTGEGYTF
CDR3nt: TGTGCCAGCTCACCACGGACAGGGGAAGGCTACACCTTC

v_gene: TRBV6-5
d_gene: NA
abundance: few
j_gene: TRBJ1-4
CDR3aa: CASSYSRAGPAEKLFF
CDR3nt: TGTGCCAGCAGTTACTCGAGAGCGGGCCCGGCTGAAAAACTGTTTTTT

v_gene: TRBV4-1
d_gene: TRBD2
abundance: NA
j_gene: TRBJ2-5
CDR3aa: CASSQTSGRLKETQYF
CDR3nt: TGCGCCAGCAGCCAGACTAGCGGGAGACTGAAAGAGACCCAGTACTTC

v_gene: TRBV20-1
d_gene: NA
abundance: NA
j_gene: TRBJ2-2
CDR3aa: CSALTGNTGELFF
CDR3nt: TGCAGTGCCCTGACAGGGAACACCGGGGAGCTGTTTTTT

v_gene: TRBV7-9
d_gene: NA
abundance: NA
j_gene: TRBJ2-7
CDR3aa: CASSLEIWAGGEQYF
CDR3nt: TGTGCCAGCAGCTTAGAAATTTGGGCAGGAGGCGAGCAGTACTTC

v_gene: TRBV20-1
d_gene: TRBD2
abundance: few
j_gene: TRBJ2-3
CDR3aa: CSAEREKGTQYF
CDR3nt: TGCAGTGCTGAGCGGGAGAAGGGTACGCAGTATTTT

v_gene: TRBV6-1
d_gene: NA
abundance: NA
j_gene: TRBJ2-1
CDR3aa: CASPLEGVRSGSYNEQFF
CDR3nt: TGTGCCAGCCCCCTGGAAGGGGTTCGCAGCGGTAGTTACAATGAGCAGTTCTTC

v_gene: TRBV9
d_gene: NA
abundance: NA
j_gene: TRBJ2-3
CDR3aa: CASSVASAGFAVDTQYF
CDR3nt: TGTGCCAGCAGCGTAGCGTCCGCCGGGTTCGCGGTGGATACGCAGTATTTT

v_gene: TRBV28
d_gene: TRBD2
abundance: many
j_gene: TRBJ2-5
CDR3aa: CASSIAGIETQYF
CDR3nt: TGTGCCAGCAGTATAGCGGGAATAGAGACCCAGTACTTC

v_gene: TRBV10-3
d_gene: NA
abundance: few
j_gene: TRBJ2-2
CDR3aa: CAISEFNRDTPNTGELFF
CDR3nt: TGTGCCATCAGTGAGTTTAACCGGGACACTCCGAACACCGGGGAGCTGTTTTTT

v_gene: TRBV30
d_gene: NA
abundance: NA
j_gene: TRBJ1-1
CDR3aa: CAWKGLMSTEAFF
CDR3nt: TGTGCCTGGAAGGGACTTATGAGCACTGAAGCTTTCTTT

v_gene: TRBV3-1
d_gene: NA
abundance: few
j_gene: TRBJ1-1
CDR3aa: CASSQNRYTEAFF
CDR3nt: TGTGCCAGCAGCCAAAATAGGTACACTGAAGCTTTCTTT

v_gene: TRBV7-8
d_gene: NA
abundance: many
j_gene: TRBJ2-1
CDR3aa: CASSLALGTPDNEQFF
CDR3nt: TGTGCCAGCAGCTTAGCGCTCGGGACCCCCGACAATGAGCAGTTCTTC

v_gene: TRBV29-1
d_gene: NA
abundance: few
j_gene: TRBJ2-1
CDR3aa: CSVEVRGYNEQFF
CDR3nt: TGCAGCGTTGAAGTCCGGGGGTACAATGAGCAGTTCTTC

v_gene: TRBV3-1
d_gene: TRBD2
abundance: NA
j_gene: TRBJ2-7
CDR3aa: CASSQGHSGRALYEQYF
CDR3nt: TGTGCCAGCAGCCAGGGCCATAGCGGGAGGGCCCTCTACGAGCAGTACTTC

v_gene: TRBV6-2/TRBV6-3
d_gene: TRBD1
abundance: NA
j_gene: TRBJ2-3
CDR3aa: CASRSGTGGREGLGDTQYF
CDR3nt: TGTGCCAGCAGAAGCGGGACAGGGGGACGGGAGGGCCTAGGAGATACGCAGTATTTT

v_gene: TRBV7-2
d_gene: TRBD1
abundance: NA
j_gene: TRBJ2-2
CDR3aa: CASSLAGQGNGELFF
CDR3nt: TGTGCCAGCAGCTTAGCGGGACAGGGGAACGGGGAGCTGTTTTTT

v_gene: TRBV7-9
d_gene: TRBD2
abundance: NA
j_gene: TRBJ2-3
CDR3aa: CASSRSSGSTDTQYF
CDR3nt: TGTGCCAGCAGCCGATCTAGCGGGAGCACAGATACGCAGTATTTT

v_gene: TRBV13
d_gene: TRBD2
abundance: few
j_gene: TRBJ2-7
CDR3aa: CASSTLQREGLNEQYF
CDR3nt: TGTGCCAGCAGCACCCTTCAGCGGGAGGGCCTGAACGAGCAGTACTTC

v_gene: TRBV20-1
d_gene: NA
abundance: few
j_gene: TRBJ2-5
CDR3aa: CSAPVNSETQYF
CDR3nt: TGCAGTGCTCCCGTCAATAGTGAGACCCAGTACTTC

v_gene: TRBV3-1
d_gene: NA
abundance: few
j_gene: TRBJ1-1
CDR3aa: CASSPPAGNTEAFF
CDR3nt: TGTGCCAGCAGCCCCCCCGCCGGGAACACTGAAGCTTTCTTT

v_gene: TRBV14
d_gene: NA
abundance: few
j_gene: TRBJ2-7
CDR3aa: CASSQAGELYEQYF
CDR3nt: TGTGCCAGCAGCCAAGCGGGAGAGTTATACGAGCAGTACTTC

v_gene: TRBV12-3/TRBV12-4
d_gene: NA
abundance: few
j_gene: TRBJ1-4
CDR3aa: CASSLGRVTNEKLFF
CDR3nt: TGTGCCAGCAGTTTAGGCAGGGTAACAAATGAAAAACTGTTTTTT

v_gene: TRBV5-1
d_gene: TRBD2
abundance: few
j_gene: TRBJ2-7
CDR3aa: CASRRLAGDTYEQYF
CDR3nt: TGCGCCAGCAGACGACTAGCGGGCGATACCTACGAGCAGTACTTC

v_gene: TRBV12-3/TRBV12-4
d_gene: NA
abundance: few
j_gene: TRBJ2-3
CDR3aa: CASSFMNPTATDTQYF
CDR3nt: TGTGCCAGCAGTTTTATGAACCCGACAGCGACAGATACGCAGTATTTT

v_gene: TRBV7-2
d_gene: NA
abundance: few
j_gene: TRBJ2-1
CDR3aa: CASSLVGGFGSSYNEQFF
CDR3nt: TGTGCCAGCAGCTTAGTTGGGGGGTTTGGTTCCTCCTACAATGAGCAGTTCTTC